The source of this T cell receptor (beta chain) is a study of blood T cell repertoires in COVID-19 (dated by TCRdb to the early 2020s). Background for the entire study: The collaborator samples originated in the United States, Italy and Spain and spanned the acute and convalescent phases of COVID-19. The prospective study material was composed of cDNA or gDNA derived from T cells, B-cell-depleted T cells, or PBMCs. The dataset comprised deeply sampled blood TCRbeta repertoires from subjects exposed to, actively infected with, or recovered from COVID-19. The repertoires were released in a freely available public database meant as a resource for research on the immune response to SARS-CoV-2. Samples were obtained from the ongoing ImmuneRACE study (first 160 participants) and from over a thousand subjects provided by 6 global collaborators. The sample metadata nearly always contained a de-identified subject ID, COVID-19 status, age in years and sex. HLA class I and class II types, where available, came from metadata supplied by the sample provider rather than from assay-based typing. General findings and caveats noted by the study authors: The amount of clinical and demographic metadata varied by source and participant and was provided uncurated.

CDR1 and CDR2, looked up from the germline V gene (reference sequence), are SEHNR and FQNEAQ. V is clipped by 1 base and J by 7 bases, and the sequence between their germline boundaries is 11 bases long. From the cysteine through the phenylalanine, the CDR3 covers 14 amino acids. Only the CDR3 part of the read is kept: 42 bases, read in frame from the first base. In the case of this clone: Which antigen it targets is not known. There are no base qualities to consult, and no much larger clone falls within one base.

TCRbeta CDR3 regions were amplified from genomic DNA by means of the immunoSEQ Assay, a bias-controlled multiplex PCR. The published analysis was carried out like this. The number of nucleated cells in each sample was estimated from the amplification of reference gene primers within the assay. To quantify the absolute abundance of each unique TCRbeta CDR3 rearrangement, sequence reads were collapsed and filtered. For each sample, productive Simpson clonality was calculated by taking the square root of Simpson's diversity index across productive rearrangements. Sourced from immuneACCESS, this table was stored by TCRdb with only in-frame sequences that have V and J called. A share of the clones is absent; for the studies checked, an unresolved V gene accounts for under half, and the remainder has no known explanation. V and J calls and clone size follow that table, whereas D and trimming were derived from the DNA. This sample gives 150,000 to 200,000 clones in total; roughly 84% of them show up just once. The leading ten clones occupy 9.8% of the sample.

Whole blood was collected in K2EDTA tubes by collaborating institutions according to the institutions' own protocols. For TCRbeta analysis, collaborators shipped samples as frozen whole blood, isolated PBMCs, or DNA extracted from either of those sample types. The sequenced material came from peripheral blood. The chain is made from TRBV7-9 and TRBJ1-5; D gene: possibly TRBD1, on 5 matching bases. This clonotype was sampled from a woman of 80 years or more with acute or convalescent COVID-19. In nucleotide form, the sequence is TGTGCCAGCAGCTTAGATGGGGGGGGACAGCCCCAGCATTTT. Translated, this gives CASSLDGGGQPQHF.